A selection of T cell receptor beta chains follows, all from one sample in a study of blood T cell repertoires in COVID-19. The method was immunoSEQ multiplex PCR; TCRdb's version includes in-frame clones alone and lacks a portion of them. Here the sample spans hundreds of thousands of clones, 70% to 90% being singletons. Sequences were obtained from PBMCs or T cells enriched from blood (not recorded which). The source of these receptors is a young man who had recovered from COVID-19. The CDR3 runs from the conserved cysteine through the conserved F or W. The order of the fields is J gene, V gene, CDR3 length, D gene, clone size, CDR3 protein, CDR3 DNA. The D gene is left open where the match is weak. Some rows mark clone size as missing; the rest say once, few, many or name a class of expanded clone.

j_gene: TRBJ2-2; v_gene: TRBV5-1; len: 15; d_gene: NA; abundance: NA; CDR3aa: CASSLETTGTGELFF; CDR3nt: TGCGCCAGCAGCTTGGAGACTACAGGGACCGGGGAGCTGTTTTTT
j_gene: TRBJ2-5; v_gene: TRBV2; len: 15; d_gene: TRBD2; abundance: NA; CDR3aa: CASRGSGGPQETQYF; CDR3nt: TGTGCCAGCAGGGGTAGCGGGGGGCCACAAGAGACCCAGTACTTC
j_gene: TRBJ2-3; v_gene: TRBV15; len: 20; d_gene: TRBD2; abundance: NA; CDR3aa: CATSGLEDVAGEKSTDTQYF; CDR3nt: TGTGCCACCAGCGGGTTAGAGGACGTGGCGGGAGAAAAAAGCACAGATACGCAGTATTTT
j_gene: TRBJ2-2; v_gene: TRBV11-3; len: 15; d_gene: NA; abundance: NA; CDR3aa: CASSFGASATGELFF; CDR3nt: TGTGCCAGCAGCTTCGGGGCTAGCGCCACCGGGGAGCTGTTTTTT
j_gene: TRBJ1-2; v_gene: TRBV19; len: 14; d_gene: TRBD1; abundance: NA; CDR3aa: CASSMKGASYGYTF; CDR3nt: TGTGCCAGTAGTATGAAGGGGGCAAGCTATGGCTACACCTTC
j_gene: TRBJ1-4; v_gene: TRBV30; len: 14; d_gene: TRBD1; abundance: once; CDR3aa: CAWSPGQPNEKLFF; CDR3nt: TGTGCCTGGAGTCCGGGACAGCCTAATGAAAAACTGTTTTTT
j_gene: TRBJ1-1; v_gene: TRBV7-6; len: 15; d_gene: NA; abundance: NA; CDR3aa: CASSLAQHPNTEAFF; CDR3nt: TGTGCCAGCAGCTTAGCGCAACACCCGAACACTGAAGCTTTCTTT
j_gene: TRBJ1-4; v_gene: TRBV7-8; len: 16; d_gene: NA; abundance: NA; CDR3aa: CASSSLQGATNEKLFF; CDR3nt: TGTGCCAGCAGCTCACTCCAGGGTGCAACTAATGAAAAACTGTTTTTT
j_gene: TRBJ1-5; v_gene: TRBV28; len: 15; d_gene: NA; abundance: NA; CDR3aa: CASSLAAGGNQPQHF; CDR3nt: TGTGCCAGCAGTTTGGCGGCAGGGGGCAATCAGCCCCAGCATTTT
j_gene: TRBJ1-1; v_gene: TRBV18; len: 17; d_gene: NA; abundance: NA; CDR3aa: CASSPTRTQGMNTEAFF; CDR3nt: TGTGCCAGCTCACCAACCAGGACCCAGGGGATGAACACTGAAGCTTTCTTT
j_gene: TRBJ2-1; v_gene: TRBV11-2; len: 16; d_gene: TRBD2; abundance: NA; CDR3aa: CASSPRTSGRYNEQFF; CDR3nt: TGTGCCAGCAGCCCCCGGACTAGCGGGAGATATAATGAGCAGTTCTTC
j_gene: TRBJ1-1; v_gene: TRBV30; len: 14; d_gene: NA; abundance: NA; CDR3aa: CAWSLGLGDTEAFF; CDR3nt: TGTGCCTGGAGTTTGGGACTGGGGGACACTGAAGCTTTCTTT
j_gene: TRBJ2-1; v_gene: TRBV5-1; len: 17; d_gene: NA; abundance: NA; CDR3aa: CASSPLGREGRANEQFF; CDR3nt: TGCGCCAGCAGCCCGCTCGGCCGTGAGGGCCGGGCCAATGAGCAGTTCTTC
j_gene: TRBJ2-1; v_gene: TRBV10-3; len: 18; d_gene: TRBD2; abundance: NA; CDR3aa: CAISDEGLAGRSYNEQFF; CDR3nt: TGTGCCATCAGTGACGAGGGACTAGCGGGCCGCTCCTACAATGAGCAGTTCTTC
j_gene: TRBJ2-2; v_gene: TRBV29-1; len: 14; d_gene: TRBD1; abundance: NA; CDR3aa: CSVGDRVVTGELFF; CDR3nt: TGCAGCGTTGGGGACAGGGTCGTAACCGGGGAGCTGTTTTTT
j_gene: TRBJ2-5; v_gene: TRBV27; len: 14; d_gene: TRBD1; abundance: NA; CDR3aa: CASSPGQGRETQYF; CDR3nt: TGTGCCAGCAGTCCAGGACAGGGCCGGGAGACCCAGTACTTC
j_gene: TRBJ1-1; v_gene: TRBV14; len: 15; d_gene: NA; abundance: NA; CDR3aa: CASSQGLLAGDEAFF; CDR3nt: TGTGCCAGCAGCCAAGGTTTGTTGGCAGGGGATGAAGCTTTCTTT
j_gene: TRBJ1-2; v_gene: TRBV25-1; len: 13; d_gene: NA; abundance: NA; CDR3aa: CASSPVGNYGYTF; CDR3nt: TGTGCCAGCAGCCCCGTCGGTAACTATGGCTACACCTTC
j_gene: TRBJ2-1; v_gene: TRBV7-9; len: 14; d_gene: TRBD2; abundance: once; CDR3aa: CASSEAGAHNEQFF; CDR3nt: TGTGCCAGCAGCGAAGCGGGGGCCCACAATGAGCAGTTCTTC
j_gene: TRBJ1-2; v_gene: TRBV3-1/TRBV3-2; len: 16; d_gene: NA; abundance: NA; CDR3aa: CASSQNSLRANYGYTF; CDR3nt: TGTGCCAGCAGCCAAAACAGCCTGAGGGCTAACTATGGCTACACCTTC
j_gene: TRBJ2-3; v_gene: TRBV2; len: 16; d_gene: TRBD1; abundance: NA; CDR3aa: CASSEGSGGRTDTQYF; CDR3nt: TGTGCCAGCAGTGAAGGGTCAGGGGGCAGAACAGATACGCAGTATTTT
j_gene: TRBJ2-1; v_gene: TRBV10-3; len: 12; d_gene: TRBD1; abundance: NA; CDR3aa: CAEGQGPDEQFF; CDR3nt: TGTGCCGAAGGACAGGGGCCCGATGAGCAGTTCTTC
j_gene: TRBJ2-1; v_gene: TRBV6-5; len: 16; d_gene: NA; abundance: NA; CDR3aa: CASSYSAASSYNEQFF; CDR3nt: TGTGCCAGCAGTTACTCGGCAGCTAGCTCCTACAATGAGCAGTTCTTC
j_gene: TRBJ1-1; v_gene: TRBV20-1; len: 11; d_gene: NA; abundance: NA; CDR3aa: CSARPYTEAFF; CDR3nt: TGCAGTGCTAGACCATACACTGAAGCTTTCTTT
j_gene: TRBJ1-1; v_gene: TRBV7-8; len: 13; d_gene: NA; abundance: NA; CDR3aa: CASSSGQNTEAFF; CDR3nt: TGTGCCAGCAGCTCAGGACAGAACACTGAAGCTTTCTTT
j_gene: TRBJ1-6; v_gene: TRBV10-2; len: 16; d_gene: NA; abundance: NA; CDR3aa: CASSATRTGHNSPLHF; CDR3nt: TGCGCCAGCAGTGCTACACGTACGGGTCATAATTCACCCCTCCACTTT
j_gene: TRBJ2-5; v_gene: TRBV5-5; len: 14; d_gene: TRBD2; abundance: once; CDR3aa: CASSAAGGPETQYF; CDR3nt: TGTGCCAGCAGCGCGGCGGGGGGGCCAGAGACCCAGTACTTC
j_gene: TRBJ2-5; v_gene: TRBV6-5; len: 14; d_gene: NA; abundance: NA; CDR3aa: CASRDTYYQETQYF; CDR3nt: TGTGCCAGCAGAGACACTTATTACCAAGAGACCCAGTACTTC
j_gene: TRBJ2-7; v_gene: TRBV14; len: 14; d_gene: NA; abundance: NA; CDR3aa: CASSPNLGSGEQYF; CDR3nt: TGTGCCAGCAGCCCTAACTTAGGTTCCGGGGAGCAGTACTTC
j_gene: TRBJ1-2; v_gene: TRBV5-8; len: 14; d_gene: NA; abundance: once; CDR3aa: CASSLGQGIDGYTF; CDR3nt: TGTGCCAGCAGCTTGGGCCAGGGTATCGATGGCTACACCTTC
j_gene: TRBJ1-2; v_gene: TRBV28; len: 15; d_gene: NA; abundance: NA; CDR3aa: CASSSLRHIVYGYTF; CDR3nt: TGTGCCAGCAGTTCCCTAAGACATATCGTCTATGGCTACACCTTC
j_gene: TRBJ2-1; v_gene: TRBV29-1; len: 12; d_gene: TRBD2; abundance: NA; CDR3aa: CSVQRGGREQFF; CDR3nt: TGCAGCGTTCAGCGGGGGGGCCGTGAGCAGTTCTTC
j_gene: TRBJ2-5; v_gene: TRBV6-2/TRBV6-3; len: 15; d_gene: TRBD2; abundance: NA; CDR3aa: CASSGLAGKPGTQYF; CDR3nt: TGTGCCAGCAGTGGACTAGCGGGTAAACCAGGGACCCAGTACTTC
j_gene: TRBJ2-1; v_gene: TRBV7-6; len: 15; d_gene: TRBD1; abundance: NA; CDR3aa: CASSFRTGWDDEQFF; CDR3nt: TGTGCCAGCAGCTTCAGGACAGGGTGGGATGATGAGCAGTTCTTC
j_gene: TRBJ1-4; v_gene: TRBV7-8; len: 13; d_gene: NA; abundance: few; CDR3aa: CASSSSGREKLFF; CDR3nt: TGTGCCAGCAGCTCCTCTGGTCGGGAAAAACTGTTTTTT
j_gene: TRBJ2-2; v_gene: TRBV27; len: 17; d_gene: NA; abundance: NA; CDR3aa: CASIRFPGVGDTGELFF; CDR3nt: TGTGCCAGCATTCGGTTTCCAGGGGTTGGTGACACCGGGGAGCTGTTTTTT
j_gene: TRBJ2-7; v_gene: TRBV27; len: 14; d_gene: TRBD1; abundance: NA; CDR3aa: CASSPGTGGAEQYF; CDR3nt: TGTGCCAGCAGTCCCGGGACAGGGGGTGCCGAGCAGTACTTC
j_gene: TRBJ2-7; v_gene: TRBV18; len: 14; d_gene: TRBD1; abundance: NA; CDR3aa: CASSPDRASYEQYF; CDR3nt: TGTGCCAGCTCACCGGACAGGGCCTCCTACGAGCAGTACTTC
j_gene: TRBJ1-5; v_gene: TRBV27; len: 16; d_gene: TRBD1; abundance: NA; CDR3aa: CASSPGNRGANQPQHF; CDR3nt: TGTGCCAGCAGTCCCGGAAACAGGGGCGCGAATCAGCCCCAGCATTTT
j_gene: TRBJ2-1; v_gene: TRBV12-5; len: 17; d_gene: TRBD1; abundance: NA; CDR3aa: CASGSGQGRLSYNEQFF; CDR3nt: TGTGCTAGTGGCTCGGGACAGGGGAGACTCTCCTACAATGAGCAGTTCTTC
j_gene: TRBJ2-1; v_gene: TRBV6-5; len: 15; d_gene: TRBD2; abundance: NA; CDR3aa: CASSSGTSGYNEQFF; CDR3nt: TGTGCCAGCAGCTCCGGGACTAGCGGTTACAATGAGCAGTTCTTC
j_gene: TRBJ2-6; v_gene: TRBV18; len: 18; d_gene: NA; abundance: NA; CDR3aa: CASSPPRGAGSGANVLTF; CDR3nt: TGTGCCAGCTCACCACCCAGGGGTGCGGGCTCTGGGGCCAACGTCCTGACTTTC
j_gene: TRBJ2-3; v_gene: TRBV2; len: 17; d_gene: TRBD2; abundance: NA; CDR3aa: CASSEIIAGGYTDTQYF; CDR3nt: TGTGCCAGCAGTGAGATTATAGCGGGGGGATACACAGATACGCAGTATTTT
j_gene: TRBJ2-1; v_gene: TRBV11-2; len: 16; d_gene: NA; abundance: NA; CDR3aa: CASSYPSAGFYNEQFF; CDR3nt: TGTGCCAGCAGCTACCCTAGCGCGGGTTTCTACAATGAGCAGTTCTTC
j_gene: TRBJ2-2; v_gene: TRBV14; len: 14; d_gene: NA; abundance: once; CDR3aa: CASSRGTNTGELFF; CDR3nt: TGTGCCAGCAGCCGAGGGACGAACACCGGGGAGCTGTTTTTT
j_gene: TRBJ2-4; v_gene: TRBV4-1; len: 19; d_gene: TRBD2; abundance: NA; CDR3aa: CASSPGPAGGRTAKNIQYF; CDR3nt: TGCGCCAGCAGCCCCGGGCCAGCGGGGGGCCGAACAGCCAAAAACATTCAGTACTTC
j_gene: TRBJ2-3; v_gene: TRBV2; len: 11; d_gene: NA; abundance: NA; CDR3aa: CASSNTDTQYF; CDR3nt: TGTGCCAGCAGCAACACAGATACGCAGTATTTT
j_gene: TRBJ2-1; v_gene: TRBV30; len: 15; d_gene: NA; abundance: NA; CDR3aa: CAWRGAGGQGNEQFF; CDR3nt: TGTGCCTGGAGGGGGGCCGGGGGGCAGGGCAATGAGCAGTTCTTC